This T cell receptor (beta chain) was sequenced in a study of memory CD4+ T cells and cytomegalovirus serostatus. Single viable CD3+CD4+CD8-CD45RO+ cells were sorted as the memory CD4+ T cells. TCRdb's copy holds only in-frame clones and misses some; the assay was immunoSEQ multiplex PCR. The repertoire holds 30,000 to 40,000 clones, with 70% to 85% as singletons. Input material: memory CD4+ T cells from blood. The TCR sequence derives from an adult in good health and CMV-seropositive.

This CDR3 reads CSVRQGYSSPLHF. CDR3 in DNA: TGCAGCGTGAGACAGGGGTATTCTTCACCCCTCCACTTT. The V and J genes are TRBV29-1 and TRBJ1-6; 8 bases are shared with TRBD1. V lost 6 bases to trimming and J lost 9 bases; unmatched junction nucleotides: 7. CDR1 and CDR2 (germline): SQVTM, ANQGSEA. The CDR3 is 13 amino acids.